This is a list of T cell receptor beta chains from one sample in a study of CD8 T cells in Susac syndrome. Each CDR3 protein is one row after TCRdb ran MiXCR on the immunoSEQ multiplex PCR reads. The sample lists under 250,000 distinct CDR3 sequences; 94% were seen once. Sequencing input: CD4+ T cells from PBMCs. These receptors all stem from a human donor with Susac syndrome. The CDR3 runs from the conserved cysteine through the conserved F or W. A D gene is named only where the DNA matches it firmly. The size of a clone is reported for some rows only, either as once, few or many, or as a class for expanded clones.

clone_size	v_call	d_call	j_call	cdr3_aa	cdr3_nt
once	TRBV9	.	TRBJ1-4	CASSDEGGTNEKLFF	TGTGCCAGCAGCGATGAGGGAGGGACTAATGAAAAACTGTTTTTT
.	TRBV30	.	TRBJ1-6	CAWSVLKGRMGPLHF	TGTGCCTGGAGTGTACTTAAGGGGAGGATGGGACCCCTCCACTTT
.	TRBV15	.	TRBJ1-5	CATSRGGNNQPQHF	TGTGCCACCAGCAGAGGGGGGAACAATCAGCCCCAGCATTTT
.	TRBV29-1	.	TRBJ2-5	CSVDVPGRVETQYF	TGCAGCGTTGACGTCCCTGGCCGGGTCGAGACCCAGTACTTC
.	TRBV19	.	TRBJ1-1	CASSTGLEGTEAFF	TGTGCCAGTAGTACAGGGTTGGAAGGTACTGAAGCTTTCTTT
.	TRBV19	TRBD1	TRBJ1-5	CASSIRQGEGNQPQHF	TGTGCCAGTAGTATACGACAGGGGGAGGGCAATCAGCCCCAGCATTTT
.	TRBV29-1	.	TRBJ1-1	CSVDRNRRTEAFF	TGCAGCGTTGACAGAAATAGGCGGACTGAAGCTTTCTTT
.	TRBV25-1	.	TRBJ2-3	CASSDGGRDTQYF	TGTGCCAGCAGTGATGGGGGGCGAGATACGCAGTATTTT
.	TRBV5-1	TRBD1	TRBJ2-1	CASSIDRGIYNEQFF	TGCGCCAGCAGCATAGACAGGGGAATCTACAATGAGCAGTTCTTC
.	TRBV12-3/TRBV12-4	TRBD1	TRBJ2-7	CASSSHTPGQVHEQYF	TGTGCCAGCAGTTCCCACACTCCGGGACAGGTCCACGAGCAGTACTTC
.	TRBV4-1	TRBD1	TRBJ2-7	CASSEILGTGPYEQYF	TGCGCCAGCAGCGAGATTCTGGGGACAGGGCCCTACGAGCAGTACTTC
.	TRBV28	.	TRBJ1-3	CASGVSGNTIYF	TGTGCCAGCGGAGTCTCTGGAAACACCATATATTTT
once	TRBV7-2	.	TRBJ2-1	CASRSRNSYNEQFF	TGTGCCAGCAGAAGCAGGAATTCCTACAATGAGCAGTTCTTC
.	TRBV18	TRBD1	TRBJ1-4	CASSIGTENEKLFF	TGTGCCAGCTCAATAGGGACAGAAAATGAAAAACTGTTTTTT
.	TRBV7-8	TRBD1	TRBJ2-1	CASSKHWGQGVNEQFF	TGTGCCAGCAGTAAACATTGGGGACAGGGCGTCAATGAGCAGTTCTTC
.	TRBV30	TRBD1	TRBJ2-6	CAWSVLWDRGASGANVLTF	TGTGCCTGGAGTGTACTTTGGGACAGGGGAGCGTCTGGGGCCAACGTCCTGACTTTC
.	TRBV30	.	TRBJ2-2	CAWRIPQGHTGELFF	TGTGCCTGGAGGATACCTCAGGGACACACCGGGGAGCTGTTTTTT
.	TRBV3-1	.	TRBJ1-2	CASSPFGAPGNYGYTF	TGTGCCAGCAGCCCATTTGGGGCCCCGGGCAACTATGGCTACACCTTC
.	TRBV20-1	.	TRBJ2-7	CSARGNYEQYF	TGCAGTGCTAGGGGAAACTACGAGCAGTACTTC
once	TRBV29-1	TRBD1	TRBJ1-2	CSVASGGTNYGYTF	TGCAGCGTTGCCTCAGGGGGCACTAACTATGGCTACACCTTC
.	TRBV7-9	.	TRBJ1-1	CASSLLPVDTEAFF	TGTGCCAGCAGCTTATTACCCGTAGACACTGAAGCTTTCTTT
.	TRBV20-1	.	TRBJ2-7	CSARPLRRGGTGEQYF	TGCAGTGCTAGACCCCTCCGGAGGGGGGGCACGGGGGAGCAGTACTTC
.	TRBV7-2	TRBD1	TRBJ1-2	CASSLGQEANYGYTF	TGTGCCAGCAGCCTGGGACAGGAGGCTAACTATGGCTACACCTTC
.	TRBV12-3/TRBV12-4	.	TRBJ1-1	CASRLDTGLEAFF	TGTGCCAGCAGACTCGATACAGGGCTTGAAGCTTTCTTT
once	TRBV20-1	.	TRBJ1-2	CSASLRYEEDGYTF	TGCAGTGCTAGCCTAAGGTACGAGGAGGATGGCTACACCTTC